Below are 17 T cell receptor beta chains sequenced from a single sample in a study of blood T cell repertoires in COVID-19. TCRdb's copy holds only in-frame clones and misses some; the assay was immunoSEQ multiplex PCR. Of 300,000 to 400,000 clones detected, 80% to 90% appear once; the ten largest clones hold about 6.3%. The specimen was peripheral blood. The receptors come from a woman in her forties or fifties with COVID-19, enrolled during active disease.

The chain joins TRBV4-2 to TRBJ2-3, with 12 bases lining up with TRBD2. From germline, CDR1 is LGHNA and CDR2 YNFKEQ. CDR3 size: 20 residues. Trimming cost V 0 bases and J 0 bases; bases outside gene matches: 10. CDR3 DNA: TGTGCCAGCAGCCAAGATTGGTCTAGCGGGAGGGGAACTAGCACAGATACGCAGTATTTT. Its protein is CASSQDWSSGRGTSTDTQYF.

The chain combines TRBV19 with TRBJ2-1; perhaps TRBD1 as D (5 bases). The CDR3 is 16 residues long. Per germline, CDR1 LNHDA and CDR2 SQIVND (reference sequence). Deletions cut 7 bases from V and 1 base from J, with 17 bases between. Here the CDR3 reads CASKATFRDSYNEQFF. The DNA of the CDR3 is TGTGCCAGTAAGGCAACCTTCAGGGATTCCTACAATGAGCAGTTCTTC. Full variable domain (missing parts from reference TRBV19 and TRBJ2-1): DGGITQSPKYLFRKEGQNVTLSCEQNLNHDAMYWYRQDPGQGLRLIYYSQIVNDFQKGDIAEGYSVSREKKESFPLTVTSAQKNPTAFYLCASKATFRDSYNEQFFGPGTRLTVL.

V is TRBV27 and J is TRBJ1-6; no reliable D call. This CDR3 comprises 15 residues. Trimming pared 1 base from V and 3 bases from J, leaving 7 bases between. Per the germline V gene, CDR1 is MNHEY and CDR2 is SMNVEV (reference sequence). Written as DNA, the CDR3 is TGTGCCAGCAGTTTATACGCCAGCTATAATTCACCCCTCCACTTT. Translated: CASSLYASYNSPLHF.

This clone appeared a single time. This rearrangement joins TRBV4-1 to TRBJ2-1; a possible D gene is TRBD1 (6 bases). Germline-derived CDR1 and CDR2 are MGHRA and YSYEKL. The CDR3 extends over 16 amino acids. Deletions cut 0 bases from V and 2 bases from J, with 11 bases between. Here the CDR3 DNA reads TGCGCCAGCAGCCAAGACGGGACACCAGCCTACAATGAGCAGTTCTTC. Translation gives CASSQDGTPAYNEQFF.

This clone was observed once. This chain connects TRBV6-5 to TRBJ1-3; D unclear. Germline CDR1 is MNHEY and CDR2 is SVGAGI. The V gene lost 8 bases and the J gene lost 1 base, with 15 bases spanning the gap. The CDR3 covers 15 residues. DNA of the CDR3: TGTGCCAGCGGAACGAGGGAGAGATCTGGAAACACCATATATTTT. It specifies CASGTRERSGNTIYF.

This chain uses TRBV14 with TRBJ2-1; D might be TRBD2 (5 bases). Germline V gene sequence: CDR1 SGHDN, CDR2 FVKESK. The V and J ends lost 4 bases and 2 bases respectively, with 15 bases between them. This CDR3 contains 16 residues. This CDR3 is CASSRLTGNTYNEQFF. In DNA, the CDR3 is TGTGCCAGCAGCCGTCTTACGGGGAACACCTACAATGAGCAGTTCTTC.

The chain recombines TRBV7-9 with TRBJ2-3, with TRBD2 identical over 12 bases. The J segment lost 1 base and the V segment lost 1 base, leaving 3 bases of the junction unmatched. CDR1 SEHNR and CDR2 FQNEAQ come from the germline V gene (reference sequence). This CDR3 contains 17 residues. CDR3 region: CASSLGTSGIRTDTQYF. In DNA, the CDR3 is TGTGCCAGCAGCTTAGGGACTAGCGGGATACGCACAGATACGCAGTATTTT.

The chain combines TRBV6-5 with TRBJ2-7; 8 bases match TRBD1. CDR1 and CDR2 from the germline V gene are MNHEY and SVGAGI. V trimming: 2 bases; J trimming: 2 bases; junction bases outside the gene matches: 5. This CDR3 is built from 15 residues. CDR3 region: CASSYGAGGTYEQYF. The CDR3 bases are TGTGCCAGCAGTTACGGGGCAGGGGGCACCTACGAGCAGTACTTC.

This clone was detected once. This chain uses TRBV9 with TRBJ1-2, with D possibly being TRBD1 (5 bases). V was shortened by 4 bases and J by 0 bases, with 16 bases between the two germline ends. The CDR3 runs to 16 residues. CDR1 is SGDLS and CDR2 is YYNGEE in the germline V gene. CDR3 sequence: CASSSPADRANYGYTF. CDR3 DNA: TGTGCCAGCAGCTCACCCGCCGACAGAGCTAACTATGGCTACACCTTC.

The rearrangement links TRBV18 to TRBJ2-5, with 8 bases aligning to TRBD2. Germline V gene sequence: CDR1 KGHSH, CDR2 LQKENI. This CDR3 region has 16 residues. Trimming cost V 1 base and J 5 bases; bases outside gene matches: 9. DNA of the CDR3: TGTGCCAGCTCACCACAAGCGGGAGTGGCTATGGAGACCCAGTACTTC. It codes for CASSPQAGVAMETQYF.

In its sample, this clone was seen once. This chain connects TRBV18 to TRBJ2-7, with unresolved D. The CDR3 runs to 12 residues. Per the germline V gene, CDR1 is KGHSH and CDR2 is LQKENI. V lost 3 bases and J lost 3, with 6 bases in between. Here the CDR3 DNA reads TGTGCCAGCTCACCCTCCCGCTACGAGCAGTACTTC. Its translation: CASSPSRYEQYF.

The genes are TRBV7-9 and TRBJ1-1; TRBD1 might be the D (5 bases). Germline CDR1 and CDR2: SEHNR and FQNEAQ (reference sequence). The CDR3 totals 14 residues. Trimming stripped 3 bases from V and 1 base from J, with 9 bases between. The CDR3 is CASSLTVTNTEAFF. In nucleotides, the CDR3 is TGTGCCAGCAGCTTGACAGTTACGAACACTGAAGCTTTCTTT.

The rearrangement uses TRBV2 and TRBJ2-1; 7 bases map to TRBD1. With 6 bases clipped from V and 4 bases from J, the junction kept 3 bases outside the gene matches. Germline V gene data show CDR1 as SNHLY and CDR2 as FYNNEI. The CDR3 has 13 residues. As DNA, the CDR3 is TGTGCCAGCAGGGTGGGACAGTACAATGAGCAGTTCTTC. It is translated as CASRVGQYNEQFF.

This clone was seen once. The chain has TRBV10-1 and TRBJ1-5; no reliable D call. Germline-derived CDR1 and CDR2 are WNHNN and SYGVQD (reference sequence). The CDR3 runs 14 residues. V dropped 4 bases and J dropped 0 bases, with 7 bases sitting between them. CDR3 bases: TGCGCCAGCAGTGCGGGGTCTAGCAATCAGCCCCAGCATTTT. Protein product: CASSAGSSNQPQHF.

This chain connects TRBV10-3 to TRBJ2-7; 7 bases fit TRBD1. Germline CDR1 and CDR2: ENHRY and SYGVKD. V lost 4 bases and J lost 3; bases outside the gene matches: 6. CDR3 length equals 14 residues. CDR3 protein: CAISARQGNYEQYF. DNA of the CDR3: TGTGCCATCAGTGCTCGACAGGGTAACTACGAGCAGTACTTC.

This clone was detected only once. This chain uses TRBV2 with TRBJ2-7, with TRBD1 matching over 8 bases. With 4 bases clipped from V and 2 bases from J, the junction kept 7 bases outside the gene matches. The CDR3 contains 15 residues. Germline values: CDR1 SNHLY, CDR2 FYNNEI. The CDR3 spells CASSGGRGPPYEQYF. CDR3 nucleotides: TGTGCCAGCAGTGGGGGCAGGGGGCCACCCTACGAGCAGTACTTC. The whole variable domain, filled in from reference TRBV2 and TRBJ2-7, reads EPEVTQTPSHQVTQMGQEVILRCVPISNHLYFYWYRQILGQKVEFLVSFYNNEISEKSEIFDDQFSVERPDGSNFTLKIRSTKLEDSAMYFCASSGGRGPPYEQYFGPGTRLTVT.

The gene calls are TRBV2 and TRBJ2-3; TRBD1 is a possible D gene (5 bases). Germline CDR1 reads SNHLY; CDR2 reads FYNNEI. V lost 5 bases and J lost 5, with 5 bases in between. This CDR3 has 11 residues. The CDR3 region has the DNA TGTGCCAGCAGTCAGGGAGATACGCAGTATTTT. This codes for CASSQGDTQYF. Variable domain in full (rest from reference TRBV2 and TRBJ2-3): EPEVTQTPSHQVTQMGQEVILRCVPISNHLYFYWYRQILGQKVEFLVSFYNNEISEKSEIFDDQFSVERPDGSNFTLKIRSTKLEDSAMYFCASSQGDTQYFGPGTRLTVL.